The 27 T cell receptor beta chains below were found in one sample sequenced in a study of control samples from healthy donors and cancer patients. Some clones are missing from TCRdb's copy, which holds only in-frame ones; the method was immunoSEQ multiplex PCR. This table has 95,000 to 100,000 clones, 80% to 90% appearing once. Sequencing input: blood. All receptors come from a man under 40 in good health.

V usage is TRBV11-2 and J usage is TRBJ2-1, with 8 nucleotides matching TRBD1. The CDR3 runs to 14 residues. The V gene end was trimmed by 5 bases and the J gene end by 8 bases; junction bases not matched to a gene: 8. Germline V CDR1 and CDR2: SGHAT, FQNNGV. The CDR3 reads CASSPRQGADEQFF. The CDR3 DNA sequence: TGTGCCAGCAGCCCCCGGCAGGGGGCAGATGAGCAGTTCTTC.

This sequence joins TRBV12-2 and TRBJ2-1; TRBD1 is the table's D call and was not checked against the DNA. TRBV12-2 represents a pseudogene. CDR3 length equals 23 residues. The CDR3 DNA follows: TGTGCAAGTCGCTCGTTACAAGGGACGGGGACATCCTCCGCACTAGTATTCTACAATGAGCAGTTCTTC. As protein: CASRSLQGTGTSSALVFYNEQFF.

In this sample, this clone turned up once. The V call is TRBV5-1, the J call TRBJ1-5; 9 bases fit TRBD1. With 4 bases clipped from V and 6 bases from J, the junction kept 5 bases outside the gene matches. Germline lookup yields CDR1 SGHRS and CDR2 YFSETQ. The CDR3 is 14 amino acids. The CDR3 here is CASSLGDRAQPQHF. CDR3 in DNA: TGCGCCAGCAGCCTAGGGGACAGGGCTCAGCCCCAGCATTTT.

V and J are TRBV25-1 and TRBJ1-5; the match to TRBD1 covers 7 bases. The CDR3 is 14 residues long. Germline loops: CDR1 MGHDK, CDR2 SYGVNS. The junction had 6 bases not matched to a gene; V was cut back by 5 bases and J by 5 bases. In DNA form, the CDR3 reads TGTGCCAGCAGTTCCGGGACAGTTTATCAGCCCCAGCATTTT. This encodes CASSSGTVYQPQHF.

The chain is built from TRBV5-5 and TRBJ1-3, with D perhaps TRBD1 (5 bases). Germline V gene lookup returns CDR1 SGHKS and CDR2 YYEKEE (reference sequence). Between the trimmed V and J ends, which lost 2 bases and 5 bases, there was a span of 11 bases. The CDR3 has 14 residues. In nucleotides, the CDR3 is TGTGCCAGCAGCTTTGAGGACACCAGAAACACCATATATTTT. Translated, it gives CASSFEDTRNTIYF.

This chain uses TRBV4-1 with TRBJ1-4, with TRBD1 matching over 11 bases. The CDR3 spans 19 residues. V lost 1 base to trimming and J lost 7 bases; unmatched junction nucleotides: 14. The germline V gene has CDR1 MGHRA and CDR2 YSYEKL. The CDR3 DNA sequence: TGCGCCAGCAGCCAAGGTCCCGGACAGGGGGCGCCACGGGGTGAAAAACTGTTTTTT. Protein product: CASSQGPGQGAPRGEKLFF.

J is TRBJ1-1 and V is TRBV6-4; a weak D match, TRBD1 (5 bases). Germline V gene sequence: CDR1 MRHNA, CDR2 SNTAGT. This CDR3 is built from 14 residues. V was trimmed by 8 bases and J by 0 bases, leaving 13 bases between them. The DNA for the CDR3 is TGTGCCAGCGGAACGGGGGATTTGAACACTGAAGCTTTCTTT. As protein: CASGTGDLNTEAFF.

This sequence joins TRBV28 and TRBJ2-7, with D perhaps TRBD2 (6 bases). V lost 8 bases and J 2 bases, leaving 13 bases between the germline ends. CDR1 and CDR2 (germline): MDHEN, SYDVKM. This CDR3 spans 13 amino acids. CDR3 sequence: CASLGGVPYEQYF. The CDR3, as DNA: TGTGCCAGCCTAGGAGGGGTCCCCTACGAGCAGTACTTC.

This clone was seen a few times. The chain joins TRBV7-9 to TRBJ1-3; D ambiguous. The V gene's germline CDR1 is SEHNR and CDR2 FQNEAQ (reference sequence). The V and J ends lost 1 base and 0 bases respectively, with 16 bases between them. This CDR3 is 18 amino acids long. CDR3 DNA sequence: TGTGCCAGCAGCTTAGGGCGCAAATGGCCGAGCTCTGGAAACACCATATATTTT. As protein: CASSLGRKWPSSGNTIYF.

Notes on this clone: One end of the junction fails to match germline, which may point to a read error. The gene calls are TRBV6-2 or TRBV6-3 and TRBJ2-7; D call uncertain. The CDR3 consists of 11 residues. Germline V gene sequence: CDR1 MNHEY, CDR2 SVGEGT. CDR3 amino acids: CASSHSYEQYF. As DNA, the CDR3 is TGTGCCAGCAGTCACTCCTACGAGCAGTACTTC.

The chain uses TRBV2 and TRBJ2-2; 10 nucleotides line up with TRBD2. This CDR3 contains 16 residues. Germline V gene sequence: CDR1 SNHLY, CDR2 FYNNEI. V gave up 3 bases and J gave up 6 bases; unmatched junction bases: 7. CDR3 coding DNA: TGTGCCAGCAGTGACAGGGCCAGCGGGAGGGCCGGGGAGCTGTTTTTT. Protein product: CASSDRASGRAGELFF.

CDR3: CASSVARLAYNEQFF. For the CDR3, the DNA is TGTGCCAGCAGCGTAGCAAGACTAGCCTACAATGAGCAGTTCTTC. The chain is built from TRBV9 and TRBJ2-1, with a possible D match to TRBD2 (6 bases). V was pared by 0 bases and J by 2 bases, with 9 bases between. The germline CDR1 and CDR2 sequences are SGDLS and YYNGEE. The CDR3 is made up of 15 amino acids.

The V and J genes are TRBV20-1 and TRBJ2-1; the D gene could be TRBD1 or TRBD2 (5 bases each). Trimming removed 5 bases at V and 9 bases at J, with 11 bases between. The CDR3 totals 11 residues. The germline V gene has CDR1 DFQATT and CDR2 SNEGSKA (reference sequence). Here the CDR3 DNA reads TGCAGTGCTTGGGGGAGCCTTGAGCAGTTCTTC. It specifies CSAWGSLEQFF.

The chain has TRBV6-1 and TRBJ2-5, with 7 bases fitting TRBD2. The ends lost 2 bases at V and 0 bases at J; junction bases unmatched: 9. Germline V gene lookup returns CDR1 MNHNS and CDR2 SASEGT. The CDR3 contains 17 residues. The chain's CDR3 is CASSEWTSSRYQETQYF. The CDR3 DNA reads as TGTGCCAGCAGTGAATGGACTAGTTCCAGGTACCAAGAGACCCAGTACTTC.

The chain carries TRBV21-1 and TRBJ2-2; TRBD2, the D gene given by the table, was not confirmed from the DNA. TRBV21-1 is a pseudogene locus. The CDR3 is 16 amino acids. The CDR3 coding sequence is TGTGCCAGCAGCAAAGAGTATAGCGCCAACACCGGGGAGCTGTTTTTT. It codes for CASSKEYSANTGELFF.

The V and J genes are TRBV7-9 and TRBJ1-2, with D maybe TRBD1 (5 bases). V dropped 0 bases and J dropped 8 bases, with 28 bases sitting between them. The germline V gene encodes CDR1 SEHNR and CDR2 FQNEAQ (reference sequence). The CDR3 runs 19 residues. The DNA for the CDR3 is TGTGCCAGCAGCTTAGCGGGGAGTGACGACAGCCGGGGATATGAGGGCTACACCTTC. This encodes CASSLAGSDDSRGYEGYTF.

The chain employs TRBV7-2 and TRBJ2-1, with TRBD2 matching over 14 bases. This CDR3 comprises 16 residues. V lost 3 bases, J lost 4 bases, and 2 bases stayed unmatched. Germline assignment: CDR1 SGHTA and CDR2 FQGNSA. The CDR3 nucleotides read TGTGCCAGCAGCTTGACTAGCGGGAGGGTTTACAATGAGCAGTTCTTC. Protein product: CASSLTSGRVYNEQFF.

The chain uses TRBV4-3 and TRBJ2-7; D possibly matches TRBD1 or TRBD2 (5 bases each). The germline gives CDR1 LGHNA, CDR2 YSLEER. Trimming left V 0 bases short and J 1 base short, with 16 bases between. The CDR3 is 17 amino acids. This chain's CDR3 is CASSQEAYGTGSYEQYF. CDR3 coding DNA: TGCGCCAGCAGCCAAGAAGCGTATGGGACGGGTTCCTACGAGCAGTACTTC.

This clone was picked up one time. The CDR3 is CASSLAGEGNEKLFF. CDR3 DNA: TGCGCCAGCAGCTTGGCGGGGGAGGGGAATGAAAAACTGTTTTTT. The rearrangement uses TRBV5-1 and TRBJ1-4; maybe TRBD1 (5 bases). V lost 0 bases and J lost 5, with 11 bases in between. The CDR3 loop spans 15 amino acids. Germline V CDR1 and CDR2: SGHRS, YFSETQ.

As concerns this clone: The same CDR3 is also encoded by other DNA sequences in this sample. The chain joins TRBV7-2 to TRBJ2-4, with D perhaps matching TRBD2 (5 bases). Trimming pared 3 bases from V and 3 bases from J, leaving 12 bases between. The germline V gene encodes CDR1 SGHTA and CDR2 FQGNSA. The CDR3 contains 15 residues. The DNA of the CDR3 is TGTGCCAGCAGCTTCCGGGGTAAAGGCAAAAACATTCAGTACTTC. Protein: CASSFRGKGKNIQYF.

V and J are TRBV6-2 or TRBV6-3 and TRBJ1-1; TRBD1 is a possible D gene (5 bases). Trimming took 4 bases from V and 6 from J, leaving 24 bases between them. Germline V lookup: CDR1 MNHEY, CDR2 SVGEGT. The CDR3 is made up of 17 amino acids. CDR3: CASSWSAPLVGEAEAFF. In DNA, the CDR3 is TGTGCCAGCAGTTGGTCGGCCCCCCTCGTAGGGGAGGCTGAAGCTTTCTTT.

The chain is built from TRBV7-8 and TRBJ2-5, with 7 bases lining up with TRBD2. Per germline, CDR1 SGHVS and CDR2 FQNEAQ. The ends lost 5 bases at V and 4 bases at J; junction bases unmatched: 10. CDR3 length: 15 residues. In DNA form, the CDR3 reads TGTGCCAGCAGCCCCCCAAGACTAGCCCCAGAGACCCAGTACTTC. Translation gives CASSPPRLAPETQYF. The full variable domain, in which reference TRBV7-8 and TRBJ2-5 provide the parts outside the CDR3, is GAGVSQSPRYKVAKRGQDVALRCDPISGHVSLFWYQQALGQGPEFLTYFQNEAQLDKSGLPSDRFFAERPEGSVSTLKIQRTQQEDSAVYLCASSPPRLAPETQYFGPGTRLLVL.

This clone was counted a single time. The gene calls are TRBV30 and TRBJ1-3, with a possible D match to TRBD1 (5 bases). The CDR3 consists of 14 residues. CDR1 GTSNPN and CDR2 SVGIG come from the germline V gene (reference sequence). Trimming took off 5 bases at V and 5 bases at J, with 16 bases between the two ends. This chain's CDR3 is CAWQTGGKRNTIYF. The CDR3 bases are TGTGCCTGGCAAACCGGGGGAAAAAGAAACACCATATATTTT.

This chain connects TRBV4-2 to TRBJ2-2; the D gene could be TRBD1 or TRBD2 (5 bases each). Germline V gene sequence: CDR1 LGHNA, CDR2 YNFKEQ. The CDR3 spans 20 residues. Trimming pared 3 bases from V and 2 bases from J, leaving 25 bases between. Written as DNA, the CDR3 is TGTGCCAGCAGCCAGCCCCCTAGGTTGGGTGGGACGAATAACACCGGGGAGCTGTTTTTT. Protein: CASSQPPRLGGTNNTGELFF.

This chain connects TRBV19 to TRBJ2-7; 8 nucleotides align to TRBD1. The CDR3 has 16 residues. Per germline, CDR1 LNHDA and CDR2 SQIVND (reference sequence). The junction had 10 bases not matched to a gene; V was cut back by 4 bases and J by 2 bases. The CDR3 spells CASSTLLRDRPYEQYF. For the CDR3, the DNA is TGTGCCAGTAGTACCCTCCTCCGGGACAGGCCCTACGAGCAGTACTTC.

Only one count was recorded for this clone. This chain uses TRBV30 with TRBJ1-1; TRBD1 is a possible D gene (5 bases). CDR3 size: 14 residues. CDR1 is GTSNPN, CDR2 SVGIG, per germline (reference sequence). V was cut by 3 bases and J by 4 bases, with 15 bases left in between. DNA for the CDR3: TGTGCCTGGAGCGGGGGGTCTGGATTCACTGAAGCTTTCTTT. It specifies CAWSGGSGFTEAFF.

The chain combines TRBV7-2 with TRBJ1-6, with 7 bases lining up with TRBD1. The CDR3 spans 16 residues. V lost 4 bases and J lost 9; bases outside the gene matches: 12. Germline loops: CDR1 SGHTA, CDR2 FQGNSA. The CDR3 sequence: CASSSLTGTVLSPLHF. The CDR3 DNA is TGTGCCAGCAGCTCCCTAACCGGGACAGTACTTTCACCCCTCCACTTT.